These 6 T cell receptor beta chains came from one sample sequenced in a study of radiotherapy plus CTLA-4 blockade in lung cancer (dated by TCRdb to the late 2010s). The library came from the immunoSEQ multiplex PCR assay. Imported from immuneACCESS, the table was reduced by TCRdb to in-frame sequences with V and J called. These copies leave out some clones; in studies compared against another copy, an unresolved V gene accounts for under half, and the cause of the remainder is not known. The sample table lists about 120,000 clones, just under 90% of them with a count of one. The top ten constitute just under 7% of the sample. The starting material was peripheral blood, obtained from a patient treated with radiotherapy plus ipilimumab. The receptors were gathered from a human donor with non-small cell lung cancer that progressed on radiotherapy plus ipilimumab.

Points on this clone: The same CDR3 also results from other DNA sequences found in this sample. The V and J genes are TRBV25-1 and TRBJ2-5; the D is unclear. V was cut by 3 bases and J by 3 bases, with 11 bases left in between. CDR3 length equals 14 residues. Germline lookup yields CDR1 MGHDK and CDR2 SYGVNS. CDR3 amino acids: CASSDRTPKETQYF. The CDR3 DNA follows: TGTGCCAGCAGTGATCGGACGCCAAAAGAGACCCAGTACTTC.

Only one count was recorded for this clone. The sample contains more than one DNA sequence encoding this CDR3. The chain has TRBV29-1 and TRBJ1-1, with a tentative D call TRBD1 (5 bases). CDR3 length: 16 residues. The germline V and J ends were trimmed by 6 bases and 0 bases, with 20 bases remaining between them. Germline CDR1 and CDR2: SQVTM and ANQGSEA. The CDR3: CSVGASDKSMNTEAFF. For the CDR3, the DNA is TGCAGCGTCGGGGCCAGCGATAAGTCCATGAACACTGAAGCTTTCTTT.

The chain joins TRBV9 to TRBJ2-1; 12 bases are a match to TRBD2. Germline values: CDR1 SGDLS, CDR2 YYNGEE. CDR3 length: 20 amino acids. Trimming removed 3 bases from V and 4 bases from J; junction bases left unmatched: 17. The CDR3 coding sequence is TGTGCCAGCAGCGCAACTAGCGGGAGGAGATCCATGACATTATACAATGAGCAGTTCTTC. Residues: CASSATSGRRSMTLYNEQFF.

This chain uses TRBV27 with TRBJ1-2; the D is unclear. CDR1 is MNHEY and CDR2 is SMNVEV in the germline V gene (reference sequence). The CDR3 totals 11 residues. Trimming removed 5 bases from V and 6 bases from J, with 7 bases in between. Here the CDR3 reads CASSGSDGYTF. The CDR3 nucleotides read TGTGCCAGCAGTGGTTCCGATGGCTACACCTTC.

This chain links TRBV15 with TRBJ1-5; D is uncertain. CDR1 is LNHNV, CDR2 YYDKDF, per germline (reference sequence). CDR3 length equals 15 residues. The V end lost 3 bases, the J end lost 4 bases, and 13 bases lay between the germline ends. The CDR3: CATSSRNPINQPQHF. DNA for the CDR3: TGTGCCACCAGCAGTCGCAATCCGATTAATCAGCCCCAGCATTTT.

This clone has just one count. The CDR3 is CASYPFGSHNEQFF. CDR3 DNA sequence: TGTGCCAGCTATCCCTTCGGGAGCCACAATGAGCAGTTCTTC. The chain couples TRBV13 to TRBJ2-1, with D possibly being TRBD2 (6 bases). CDR3 size: 14 residues. V was shortened by 8 bases and J by 5 bases, with 16 bases between the two germline ends. Looked up from germline, CDR1 is PRHDT and CDR2 is FYEKMQ (reference sequence).